This T cell receptor beta chain appears in the sequencing data of a study of T cell repertoires in cytomegalovirus infection. Across the whole study: It can be stated that public TCR beta signatures indicated CMV infection as well as a matching HLA type.

This clonotype was detected a few times. The antigen remains undetermined. One entry per CDR3 protein results from TCRdb running MiXCR on the reads. The repertoire holds about 920,000 distinct CDR3 sequences, with around 31% as singletons. Study results and limitations: People with CMV and the relevant HLA were identified by cumulative public TCR beta family frequency. HLA-C-restricted CMV-specific TCR beta clonotypes were dominant in the ex vivo response.

CDR3 size: 13 residues. The germline V gene encodes CDR1 DFQATT and CDR2 SNEGSKA (reference sequence). V lost 3 bases and J lost 1, with 6 bases in between. This sequence joins TRBV20-1 and TRBJ2-2, with D unresolved. The TCR was taken from a human donor in good health (CMV status not recorded). Some clones in this sample may be carry-over from other donors' samples. The material sequenced was cultured CD8+ T cells from PBMCs, taken from culture after CMV antigen stimulation. CDR3 bases: TGCAGTGCTAGTGGTGTGAACACCGGGGAGCTGTTTTTT. It specifies CSASGVNTGELFF.